This entry is about one T cell receptor beta chain. The table came from immunoSEQ multiplex PCR; TCRdb's copy has only in-frame clones and leaves some out. Here the sample spans about 150,000 clones, around 90% being singletons. The sample is drawn from a study of blood T cell repertoires in COVID-19. This CDR3 contains 13 residues. V shed 2 bases and J shed 5 bases, with 9 bases lying between them. The germline CDR1 and CDR2 sequences are SGHNT and YENEEA. This rearrangement joins TRBV11-3 to TRBJ1-1; D gene unclear. The sample comprised peripheral blood. This TCR derives from a man aged 55-75 years with acute or convalescent COVID-19. CDR3 coding DNA: TGTGCCAGCAGCTTAAGTCAGACTACTGAAGCTTTCTTT. Translating it yields CASSLSQTTEAFF.